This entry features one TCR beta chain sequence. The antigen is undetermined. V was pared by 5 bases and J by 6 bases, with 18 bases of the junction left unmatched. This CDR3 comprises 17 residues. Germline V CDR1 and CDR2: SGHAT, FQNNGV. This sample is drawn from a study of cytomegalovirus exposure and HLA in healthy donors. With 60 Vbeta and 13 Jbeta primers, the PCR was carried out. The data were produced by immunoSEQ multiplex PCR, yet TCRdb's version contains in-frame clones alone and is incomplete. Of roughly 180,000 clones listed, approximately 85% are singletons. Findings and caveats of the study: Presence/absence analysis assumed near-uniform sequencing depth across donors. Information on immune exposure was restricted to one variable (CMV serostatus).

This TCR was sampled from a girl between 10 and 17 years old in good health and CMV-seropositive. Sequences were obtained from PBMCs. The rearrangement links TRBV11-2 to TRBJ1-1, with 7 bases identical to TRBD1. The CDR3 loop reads CASSVRDSLLVGAEAFF. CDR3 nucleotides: TGTGCCAGCAGCGTCCGGGACAGCCTCCTCGTTGGCGCTGAAGCTTTCTTT.